This TCR beta chain was retrieved from a study of chemoradiotherapy in HPV16-positive cancers. The repertoire was sequenced with immunoSEQ multiplex PCR; TCRdb's copy has only in-frame clones and lacks some. The sample shows approximately 30,000 clones, 86% of them seen only once. From germline, CDR1 is SGHRS and CDR2 YFSETQ. Trimming left V 3 bases short and J 7 bases short, with 16 bases between. This CDR3 contains 15 residues. The chain couples TRBV5-1 to TRBJ1-4; possibly TRBD1 for D (5 bases). The material sequenced was blood, taken from a patient who underwent chemoradiotherapy. The receptor was derived from a human donor with HPV-associated anogenital cancer. The CDR3 DNA follows: TGCGCCAGCAGCTCCCAGGGACCCGCTGGTGAAAAACTGTTTTTT. This gives the protein CASSSQGPAGEKLFF.